The 10 T cell receptor beta chains given below trace back to one sample, sequenced in a study of OX40 agonist ivuxolimab in advanced cancers. Sequencing used immunoSEQ multiplex PCR; TCRdb keeps in-frame clones, though not all of them. The data hold 65,000 to 85,000 clones, with 75% to 90% observed a single time. This material consisted of CD4+ or CD8+ T cells sorted from blood, taken in a trial of the OX40 agonist ivuxolimab. The receptors come from an adult with an advanced solid tumor such as melanoma, head and neck, liver or kidney cancer.

This clone was detected only a few times. The rearrangement links TRBV6-5 to TRBJ1-1, with D possibly matching TRBD1 (6 bases). The germline V gene has CDR1 MNHEY and CDR2 SVGAGI. With 6 bases removed from V and 1 base from J, the gap between germline ends came to 6 bases. CDR3 length: 12 amino acids. CDR3 loop: CASRGGNTEAFF. In DNA, the CDR3 is TGTGCCAGCAGAGGGGGGAACACTGAAGCTTTCTTT.

The genes are TRBV11-3 and TRBJ1-4, with D possibly being TRBD1 (5 bases). Germline-derived CDR1 and CDR2 are SGHNT and YENEEA. This CDR3 spans 17 amino acids. V lost 3 bases to trimming and J lost 0 bases, with 14 bases between them. Written as DNA, the CDR3 is TGTGCCAGCAGCTTGGGGGAATCGGGTGCAACTAATGAAAAACTGTTTTTT. Translation: CASSLGESGATNEKLFF.

The chain carries TRBV7-2 and TRBJ1-1; possibly TRBD1 for D (5 bases). There are 12 residues in the CDR3. Germline V gene lookup returns CDR1 SGHTA and CDR2 FQGNSA. Deletions cut 5 bases from V and 11 bases from J, with 15 bases between. The CDR3 loop reads CASSPDISRAFF. CDR3 in DNA: TGTGCCAGCAGCCCGGACATCTCTCGGGCTTTCTTT.

The chain employs TRBV5-6 and TRBJ1-1; D gene unclear. The germline V gene has CDR1 SGHDT and CDR2 YYEEEE. The CDR3 sequence is 14 residues long. Trimming removed 4 bases from V and 0 bases from J, with 10 bases in between. This CDR3 reads CASSRVGLNTEAFF. In DNA, the CDR3 is TGTGCCAGCAGCCGCGTAGGTTTGAACACTGAAGCTTTCTTT. The whole variable domain, remainder taken from reference TRBV5-6 and TRBJ1-1, is DAGVTQSPTHLIKTRGQQVTLRCSPKSGHDTVSWYQQALGQGPQFIFQYYEEEERQRGNFPDRFSGHQFPNYSSELNVNALLLGDSALYLCASSRVGLNTEAFFGQGTRLTVV.

The chain employs TRBV5-1 and TRBJ1-1; a weak D match, TRBD1 (5 bases). CDR1 SGHRS and CDR2 YFSETQ come from the germline V gene. V lost 0 bases and J 1 base, leaving 10 bases between the germline ends. CDR3 length equals 15 residues. CDR3 sequence reads: CASSLDLGGNTEAFF. The CDR3 DNA follows: TGCGCCAGCAGCTTGGATTTGGGGGGGAACACTGAAGCTTTCTTT.

Worth noting for this clone: An end of the junction does not agree with germline; a read error may underlie this. This sequence joins TRBV6-4 and TRBJ2-7, with D maybe TRBD2 (5 bases). CDR1 and CDR2 (germline): MRHNA, SNTAGT. CDR3 length: 15 residues. CDR3 loop: CASSYSDWTSYEQYF. In nucleotides, the CDR3 is TGTGCCAGCAGTTACTCGGACTGGACTTCCTACGAGCAGTACTTC.

The CDR3 loop is CASSQESRTGKNEQFF. CDR3 DNA sequence: TGCGCCAGCAGCCAAGAGTCGCGGACAGGGAAAAATGAGCAGTTCTTC. V usage is TRBV4-3 and J usage is TRBJ2-1; the match to TRBD1 covers 8 bases. Germline V gives CDR1 LGHNA, CDR2 YSLEER. V trimming: 0 bases; J trimming: 7 bases; junction bases outside the gene matches: 8. The CDR3 length is 16 residues.

The CDR3 region has the DNA TGTGCCAGCAGCCCGGGACAGGGTGAGGGTCGAGAGACCCAGTACTTC. Translation gives CASSPGQGEGRETQYF. The V call is TRBV11-3, the J call TRBJ2-5; 9 nucleotides line up with TRBD1. The CDR3 spans 16 residues. CDR1 and CDR2 (germline): SGHNT, YENEEA. The V gene end was trimmed by 5 bases and the J gene end by 4 bases; junction bases not matched to a gene: 11. Complete variable domain (other parts from reference TRBV11-3 and TRBJ2-5): EAGVVQSPRYKIIEKKQPVAFWCNPISGHNTLYWYLQNLGQGPELLIRYENEEAVDDSQLPKDRFSAERLKGVDSTLKIQPAELGDSAVYLCASSPGQGEGRETQYFGPGTRLLVL.

The chain couples TRBV10-1 to TRBJ1-1; no definite D call. Trimming pared 8 bases from V and 5 bases from J, leaving 18 bases between. Germline CDR1 is WNHNN and CDR2 is SYGVQD (reference sequence). The CDR3 sequence is 14 residues long. The CDR3 bases are TGCGCCAGCTCCGTAGGAGGCGTTGGTACTGAAGCTTTCTTT. Protein product: CASSVGGVGTEAFF.

The J gene is TRBJ2-2, the V gene TRBV7-9; 10 positions match TRBD2. The V gene end was trimmed by 7 bases and the J gene end by 3 bases; junction bases not matched to a gene: 2. CDR1 is SEHNR and CDR2 is FQNEAQ in the germline V gene (reference sequence). CDR3 length: 14 amino acids. The DNA for the CDR3 is TGTGCCAGCACTCTAGCGGGGGACACCGGGGAGCTGTTTTTT. Translation gives CASTLAGDTGELFF. Based on the CDR3 plus reference TRBV7-9 and TRBJ2-2, the full variable domain is DTGVSQNPRHKITKRGQNVTFRCDPISEHNRLYWYRQTLGQGPEFLTYFQNEAQLEKSRLLSDRFSAERPKGSFSTLEIQRTEQGDSAMYLCASTLAGDTGELFFGEGSRLTVL.